Below, one T cell receptor (beta chain) is given with its context. Its antigen is unknown. J was trimmed by 10 bases and V by 4 bases; bases with no gene match: 4. The germline CDR1 and CDR2 sequences are SGHTA and FQGTGA. There are 14 residues in the CDR3. The study ran its PCR with 60 Vbeta and 13 Jbeta primers. Data came from immunoSEQ multiplex PCR; TCRdb stores just in-frame clones and leaves some out. Of 100,000 to 150,000 clones in the sample, over 80% were seen once. This record comes from a study of cytomegalovirus exposure and HLA in healthy donors. General study results and limits: In a later analysis, CMV-associated beta chains were mostly HLA-associated, it appeared. Within an earlier analysis, most TCR beta V segments proved productive either about 87% or about 30% of the time. Presence/absence analyses assumed roughly uniform sequencing depth across donors, which may not hold.

The rearrangement links TRBV7-3 to TRBJ2-1; 13 nucleotides agree with TRBD2. This sequence originates from a man between 18 and 29 years old in good health and CMV-seropositive. Material: PBMCs. The CDR3: CASSSSGLAGEQFF. Here the CDR3 DNA reads TGTGCCAGCAGCTCTTCGGGACTAGCGGGGGAGCAGTTCTTC.